These 22 T cell receptor beta chains were sequenced from one sample in a study of T cell repertoires in cytomegalovirus infection. TCRdb reprocessed the reads with MiXCR, giving one entry per CDR3 protein. In the table there are approximately 1,000,000 distinct CDR3 sequences, 25% to 40% of which are singletons. Antigen specificity for these receptors is unknown. The sample in question was cultured CD8+ T cells from PBMCs, obtained from culture after CMV antigen stimulation. The receptor source for this set is a human donor in good health (CMV status not recorded). Some clones in this sample may be carry-over from other donors' samples.

The V and J genes are TRBV12-3 or TRBV12-4 and TRBJ2-3, with 10 bases aligning to TRBD2. The CDR3 length is 17 residues. Unmatched junction bases numbered 6, after V lost 3 bases and J lost 0 bases. The DNA of the CDR3 is TGTGCCAGCAGTTTTCCTAGCGGGGGACCAAGCACAGATACGCAGTATTTT. Protein sequence: CASSFPSGGPSTDTQYF.

This clonotype was counted a few times. V and J are TRBV7-2 and TRBJ1-6; D may be TRBD1 (5 bases). This CDR3 region has 15 residues. Germline assignment: CDR1 SGHTA and CDR2 FQGNSA. The V gene lost 0 bases and the J gene lost 6 bases, with 9 bases spanning the gap. The CDR3 sequence: CASSLARGGNSPLHF. The CDR3 nucleotides are TGTGCCAGCAGCTTAGCTAGGGGTGGTAATTCACCCCTCCACTTT.

The chain carries TRBV6-1 and TRBJ2-1; D is undetermined. The V end lost 2 bases, the J end lost 2 bases, and 10 bases lay between the germline ends. The CDR3 runs to 15 residues. Germline V gene sequence: CDR1 MNHNS, CDR2 SASEGT. CDR3 sequence (DNA): TGTGCCAGCAGTGAATATCAGGCCACCTACAATGAGCAGTTCTTC. Amino acid sequence: CASSEYQATYNEQFF.

This clonotype was observed a few times. The genes are TRBV5-4 and TRBJ2-7, with 7 bases identical to TRBD1. V lost 5 bases and J lost 2; bases outside the gene matches: 7. CDR1 is SGHNT, CDR2 YYREEE, per germline (reference sequence). This CDR3 spans 14 amino acids. The CDR3 is CASRSDRVPYEQYV. The CDR3, as DNA: TGTGCCAGCAGATCTGACAGGGTGCCCTACGAGCAGTACGTC.

The V and J genes are TRBV20-1 and TRBJ1-3, with D possibly being TRBD1 (6 bases). CDR3 size: 14 residues. V shed 8 bases and J shed 5 bases, with 19 bases lying between them. CDR1 is DFQATT, CDR2 SNEGSKA, per germline (reference sequence). CDR3 in amino acids: CSSQTRGGRNTIYF. For the CDR3, the DNA is TGCAGTTCCCAAACAAGGGGGGGCAGAAACACCATATATTTT.

As concerns this clonotype: It may be a read error: a sequence one base away is much more abundant. V usage is TRBV12-3 or TRBV12-4 and J usage is TRBJ1-5; maybe TRBD1 (6 bases). The CDR3 loop spans 18 amino acids. The CDR3 sequence: CTSSFDRTERYSNQPQHF. CDR3 sequence (DNA): TGTACCAGCAGTTTCGATCGGACAGAACGCTATAGCAATCAGCCCCAGCATTTT.

The table lists this clonotype with a few counts. The chain recombines TRBV7-9 with TRBJ2-1, with TRBD1 matching 9 bases. Germline V CDR1 and CDR2: SEHNR, FQNEAQ (reference sequence). Losses at the gene ends were 5 bases for V and 7 bases for J; bases not matched to a gene: 9. The CDR3 extends over 15 amino acids. DNA of the CDR3: TGTGCCAGCAGCGCCGACAGGGGGTCTATGAATGAGCAGTTCTTC. It encodes CASSADRGSMNEQFF.

This clonotype has a count of ten or more. The J gene is TRBJ2-3, the V gene TRBV7-2; D is unresolved. The germline gives CDR1 SGHTA, CDR2 FQGNSA. This CDR3 has 16 amino acids. V lost 2 bases and J 5 bases, leaving 17 bases between the germline ends. The CDR3 region is CASSLYTRMVEDTQYF. The CDR3, as DNA: TGTGCCAGCAGCTTATATACAAGAATGGTCGAAGATACGCAGTATTTT.

The rearrangement uses TRBV6-1 and TRBJ2-7, with D hard to call. CDR1 and CDR2 (germline): MNHNS, SASEGT. This CDR3 is built from 16 residues. Between the trimmed V and J ends, which lost 2 bases and 3 bases, there was a span of 17 bases. Here the CDR3 reads CASSEFGPVWDYEQYF. CDR3 nucleotide sequence: TGTGCCAGCAGTGAATTTGGGCCCGTATGGGACTACGAGCAGTACTTC.

The chain joins TRBV5-5 to TRBJ2-2, with D perhaps matching TRBD2 (5 bases). Germline CDR1 is SGHKS and CDR2 is YYEKEE (reference sequence). Trimming removed 1 base from V and 1 base from J, with 17 bases in between. The CDR3 length is 18 residues. This CDR3 reads CASSLYSSRSRNTGELFF. In nucleotides, the CDR3 is TGTGCCAGCAGCTTGTACTCTAGCAGGAGCAGGAACACCGGGGAGCTGTTTTTT.

The chain is built from TRBV12-3 or TRBV12-4 and TRBJ2-1; D is unclear. The V and J ends lost 5 bases and 7 bases respectively, with 12 bases between them. The CDR3 sequence is 13 residues long. CDR3 region: CASSPLLSNEQFF. DNA of the CDR3: TGTGCCAGCAGTCCTCTCCTGAGTAATGAGCAGTTCTTC.

V usage is TRBV12-3 or TRBV12-4 and J usage is TRBJ2-7; D could derive from TRBD1 or TRBD2 (8 bases each). CDR3 length equals 14 residues. Trimming pared 4 bases from V and 7 bases from J, leaving 17 bases between. The CDR3 reads CASSWTGPGGEQYV. CDR3 nucleotide sequence: TGTGCCAGCAGTTGGACAGGGCCGGGGGGGGAGCAGTACGTC.

The J gene is TRBJ2-1, the V gene TRBV6-2 or TRBV6-3, with 12 bases lining up with TRBD2. Per germline, CDR1 MNHEY and CDR2 SVGEGT. CDR3 length: 17 amino acids. V lost 3 bases and J lost 3; bases outside the gene matches: 6. In DNA form, the CDR3 reads TGTGCCAGCAGTTATCGACTAGCGGGGGTTCTCTACAATGAGCAGTTCTTC. Translated, it gives CASSYRLAGVLYNEQFF.

This clonotype showed up just a few times. The V and J genes are TRBV7-4 and TRBJ2-7, with D tentatively TRBD2 (5 bases). Trimming shortened V by 2 bases and J by 2 bases, and 25 bases separated the two germline ends. CDR1 is SGHVT, CDR2 SQSDAQ, per germline. The CDR3 length is 19 residues. CDR3 nucleotides: TGTGCCAGCAGCTTACACCCACCCGGACTGCAGCCGCGACCCTACGAGCAGTACGTC. Amino acids: CASSLHPPGLQPRPYEQYV.

V gene TRBV11-2 combines with J gene TRBJ2-3, with D possibly TRBD1 on 6 matching bases. Trimming took 8 bases from V and 4 from J, leaving 25 bases between them. Germline CDR1 and CDR2: SGHAT and FQNNGV. This CDR3 is 17 amino acids long. The DNA of the CDR3 is TGTGCCAGCCCTAAACATGTCCGAGGGGGAATCGCAGATACGCAGTATTTT. The encoded protein is CASPKHVRGGIADTQYF.

This clonotype was recorded many times. The CDR3 here is CASSYSGTGDTEAFF. The DNA of the CDR3 is TGTGCCAGCAGTTACTCCGGGACAGGGGACACTGAAGCTTTCTTT. V gene TRBV6-5 combines with J gene TRBJ1-1, with 10 bases that match TRBD1. CDR1 and CDR2 from the germline V gene are MNHEY and SVGAGI. CDR3 length equals 15 residues. V shed 0 bases, J shed 3 bases, and the junction held 1 base outside the gene matches.

This clonotype occurred a few times. The chain uses TRBV5-6 and TRBJ2-1; perhaps TRBD1 as D (6 bases). The CDR3 extends over 14 amino acids. The V end lost 4 bases, the J end lost 4 bases, and 12 bases lay between the germline ends. Germline lookup yields CDR1 SGHDT and CDR2 YYEEEE. Here the CDR3 DNA reads TGTGCCAGCAGCATCGGCAGGGGATACAATGAGCAGTTCTTC. Protein: CASSIGRGYNEQFF.

This clonotype showed up just a few times. The J gene is TRBJ2-3, the V gene TRBV6-5; 7 bases align to TRBD2. Germline CDR1 is MNHEY and CDR2 is SVGAGI. The CDR3 extends over 16 amino acids. The J segment lost 3 bases and the V segment lost 2 bases, leaving 8 bases of the junction unmatched. The CDR3 DNA follows: TGTGCCAGCAGTTACCGGGCTAGCGGTCGTACAGATACGCAGTATTTT. Residues: CASSYRASGRTDTQYF.

This clonotype was counted between two and nine times. The V and J genes are TRBV20-1 and TRBJ2-1; D ambiguous. Germline-derived CDR1 and CDR2 are DFQATT and SNEGSKA (reference sequence). Trimming stripped 0 bases from V and 2 bases from J, with 8 bases between. This CDR3 spans 14 amino acids. The DNA of the CDR3 is TGCAGTGCTAGAGATCGGCAAGCCTACAATGAGCAGTTCTTC. Amino acid sequence: CSARDRQAYNEQFF.

At least ten counts were recorded for this clonotype. The V and J genes are TRBV7-2 and TRBJ1-6; 7 nucleotides agree with TRBD1. V gave up 1 base and J gave up 4 bases; unmatched junction bases: 4. The CDR3 is 16 residues long. Germline loops: CDR1 SGHTA, CDR2 FQGNSA. CDR3 bases: TGTGCCAGCAGCTTAGAGGGGGCGAGGTATAATTCACCCCTCCACTTT. Translation gives CASSLEGARYNSPLHF.

The genes are TRBV28 and TRBJ2-1, with unresolved D. Germline V lookup: CDR1 MDHEN, CDR2 SYDVKM. This CDR3 comprises 16 residues. Trimming left V 6 bases short and J 0 bases short, with 15 bases between. Written as DNA, the CDR3 is TGTGCCAGCAGCTCCCTCCGGGCGCCCTCCTACAATGAGCAGTTCTTC. The encoded protein is CASSSLRAPSYNEQFF.

The chain has TRBV6-6 and TRBJ2-1, with 8 bases lining up with TRBD1. V trimming: 7 bases; J trimming: 12 bases; junction bases outside the gene matches: 14. CDR1 is MNHNY and CDR2 is SVGAGI in the germline V gene (reference sequence). The CDR3 is 14 residues long. The CDR3 sequence is CASTLQGDHDRQFF. In DNA, the CDR3 is TGTGCCAGCACTTTACAGGGGGACCACGACCGGCAGTTCTTC.